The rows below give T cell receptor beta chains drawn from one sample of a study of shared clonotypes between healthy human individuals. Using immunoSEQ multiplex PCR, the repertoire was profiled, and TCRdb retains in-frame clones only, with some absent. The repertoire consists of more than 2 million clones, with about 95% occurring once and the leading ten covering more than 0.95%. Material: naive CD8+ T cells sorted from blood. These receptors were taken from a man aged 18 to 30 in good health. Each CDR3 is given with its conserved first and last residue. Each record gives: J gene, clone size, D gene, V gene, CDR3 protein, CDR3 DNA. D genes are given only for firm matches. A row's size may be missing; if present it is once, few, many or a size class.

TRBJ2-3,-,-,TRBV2,CASTEGGTDTQYF,TGTGCCAGCACGGAGGGGGGCACAGATACGCAGTATTTT
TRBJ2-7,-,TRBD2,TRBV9,CASSAGLASYEQYF,TGTGCCAGCAGCGCAGGACTAGCGTCCTACGAGCAGTACTTC
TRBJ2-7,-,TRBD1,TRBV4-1,CASSQEGQGYEQYF,TGCGCCAGCAGCCAAGAGGGACAGGGATACGAGCAGTACTTC
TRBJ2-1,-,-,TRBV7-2,CASSLYYPYNEQFF,TGTGCCAGCAGCCTCTACTATCCTTACAATGAGCAGTTCTTC
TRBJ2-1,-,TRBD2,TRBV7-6,CASSLVPPLLAGGYNEQFF,TGTGCCAGCAGCTTAGTACCCCCACTCCTAGCGGGAGGGTACAATGAGCAGTTCTTC
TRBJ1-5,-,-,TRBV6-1,CASSELGTSFNQPQHF,TGTGCCAGCAGTGAACTGGGTACGTCCTTCAATCAGCCCCAGCATTTT
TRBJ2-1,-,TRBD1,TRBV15,CATSRPDRVEQFF,TGTGCCACCAGCAGACCAGACAGGGTGGAGCAGTTCTTC
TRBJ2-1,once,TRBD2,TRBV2,CASSAGGSYNEQFF,TGTGCCAGCAGCGCGGGGGGGTCCTACAATGAGCAGTTCTTC
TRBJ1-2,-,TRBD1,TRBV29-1,CSALSDRVPPRYTF,TGCAGCGCCCTTTCGGACAGGGTCCCCCCTCGTTACACCTTC
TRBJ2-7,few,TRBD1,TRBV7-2,CASSLDRGHEQYF,TGTGCCAGCAGCTTAGACAGGGGCCACGAGCAGTACTTC
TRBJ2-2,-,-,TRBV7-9,CASSPTLTQGHGELFF,TGTGCCAGCAGCCCTACCTTAACTCAGGGACACGGGGAGCTGTTTTTT
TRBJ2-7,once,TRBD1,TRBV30,CAWSLPGQGNEQYF,TGTGCCTGGAGCCTACCGGGACAGGGGAACGAGCAGTACTTC
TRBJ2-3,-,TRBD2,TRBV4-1,CASSQAVLAGLTDTQYF,TGCGCCAGCAGCCAAGCCGTCCTAGCGGGGCTCACAGATACGCAGTATTTT
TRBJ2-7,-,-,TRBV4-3,CASSQDSSAAYEQYF,TGCGCCAGCAGCCAAGACTCCAGCGCTGCCTACGAGCAGTACTTC
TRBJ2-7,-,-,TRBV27,CASSLGVGKYEQYF,TGTGCCAGCAGTTTAGGGGTGGGAAAGTACGAGCAGTACTTC
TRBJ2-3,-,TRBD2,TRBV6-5,CASSYSSTSGTDTQYF,TGTGCCAGCAGTTACTCCTCCACTAGCGGGACAGATACGCAGTATTTT
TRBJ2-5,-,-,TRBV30,CAWNHGEETQYF,TGTGCCTGGAATCACGGGGAAGAGACCCAGTACTTC
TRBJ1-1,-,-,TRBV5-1,CASSLIRGADTEAFF,TGCGCCAGCAGCTTGATCAGGGGTGCGGACACTGAAGCTTTCTTT
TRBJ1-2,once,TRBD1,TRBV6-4,CASISTGSGYTF,TGTGCCAGCATATCGACAGGGAGTGGCTACACCTTC
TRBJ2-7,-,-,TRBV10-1,CASSGGDEQYF,TGCGCCAGCAGTGGGGGGGACGAGCAGTACTTC
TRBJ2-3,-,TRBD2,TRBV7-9,CASSHLLAGATDTQYF,TGTGCCAGCAGCCACCTTCTAGCGGGGGCTACAGATACGCAGTATTTT
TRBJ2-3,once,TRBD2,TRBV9,CASSGTRRGDTQYF,TGTGCCAGCAGCGGGACTAGGCGGGGAGATACGCAGTATTTT
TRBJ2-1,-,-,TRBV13,CASSSYHSSYNEQFF,TGTGCCAGCAGCTCGTACCACAGCTCCTACAATGAGCAGTTCTTC
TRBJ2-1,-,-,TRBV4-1,CASSQVAGNEQFF,TGCGCCAGCAGCCAAGTTGCTGGTAATGAGCAGTTCTTC
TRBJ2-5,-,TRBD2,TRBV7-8,CASTGGGMLETQYF,TGTGCCAGCACCGGGGGAGGGATGTTGGAGACCCAGTACTTC
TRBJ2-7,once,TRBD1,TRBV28,CASSFGTGFGGEQYF,TGTGCCAGCAGTTTTGGGACAGGATTTGGGGGCGAGCAGTACTTC
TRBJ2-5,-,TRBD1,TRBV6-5,CASSPGTGRETQYF,TGTGCCAGCAGTCCGGGGACAGGAAGGGAGACCCAGTACTTC
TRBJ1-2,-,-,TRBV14,CASSEDGGGNYGYTF,TGTGCCAGCAGCGAAGACGGAGGTGGAAACTATGGCTACACCTTC
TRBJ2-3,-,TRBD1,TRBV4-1,CASSQAETGANTDTQYF,TGCGCCAGCAGCCAAGCGGAGACAGGGGCCAACACAGATACGCAGTATTTT
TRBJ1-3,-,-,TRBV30,CAWSSWGDTIYF,TGTGCCTGGAGTAGTTGGGGGGACACCATATATTTT
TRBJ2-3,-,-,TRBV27,CASTFIVGGHTDTQYF,TGTGCCAGCACGTTCATCGTGGGAGGTCACACAGATACGCAGTATTTT
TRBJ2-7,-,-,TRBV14,CASSQALGISYEQYF,TGTGCCAGCAGCCAAGCACTAGGAATTTCCTACGAGCAGTACTTC
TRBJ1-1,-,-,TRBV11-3,CASSLTGYTEAFF,TGTGCCAGCAGCCTAACGGGGTACACTGAAGCTTTCTTT
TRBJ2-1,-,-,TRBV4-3,CASSQASSDNEQFF,TGCGCCAGCAGCCAAGCCTCCTCTGACAATGAGCAGTTCTTC
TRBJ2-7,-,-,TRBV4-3,CASSPTEEWASYEQYF,TGCGCCAGCAGCCCCACGGAAGAGTGGGCCTCCTACGAGCAGTACTTC
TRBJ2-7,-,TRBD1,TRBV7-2,CASSPWDRYYEQYF,TGTGCCAGCAGCCCCTGGGACAGGTACTACGAGCAGTACTTC
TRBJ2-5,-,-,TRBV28,CASSLADLETQYF,TGTGCCAGCAGCCTTGCGGATTTGGAGACCCAGTACTTC
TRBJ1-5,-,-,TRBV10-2,CASSDGGNQPQHF,TGCGCCAGCAGCGACGGAGGGAATCAGCCCCAGCATTTT
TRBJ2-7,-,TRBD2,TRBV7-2,CASSLATSGSEQYF,TGTGCCAGCAGCTTAGCGACTAGCGGGAGCGAGCAGTACTTC
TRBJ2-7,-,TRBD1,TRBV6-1,CASSATGVEQYF,TGTGCCAGCAGTGCGACAGGGGTCGAGCAGTACTTC
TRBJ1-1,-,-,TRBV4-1,CASSQVVQNTEAFF,TGCGCCAGCAGCCAAGTCGTTCAGAACACTGAAGCTTTCTTT
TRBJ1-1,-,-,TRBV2,CASNARMNTEAFF,TGTGCCAGCAACGCCAGGATGAACACTGAAGCTTTCTTT
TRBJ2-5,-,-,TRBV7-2,CASSPPTGDPRETQYF,TGTGCCAGCAGCCCACCAACAGGCGACCCCCGGGAGACCCAGTACTTC
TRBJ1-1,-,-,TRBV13,CASSLWENTEAFF,TGTGCCAGCAGCTTATGGGAGAACACTGAAGCTTTCTTT
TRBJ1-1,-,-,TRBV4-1,CASSQDPRAWGMNTEAFF,TGCGCCAGCAGCCAAGATCCGAGGGCCTGGGGCATGAACACTGAAGCTTTCTTT
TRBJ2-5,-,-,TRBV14,CASSQELETQYF,TGTGCCAGCAGCCAAGAACTTGAGACCCAGTACTTC
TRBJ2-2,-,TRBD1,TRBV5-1,CASSWDRMGTGELFF,TGCGCCAGCAGTTGGGACAGGATGGGGACCGGGGAGCTGTTTTTT
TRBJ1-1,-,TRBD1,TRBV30,CAWSGAGGYTEAFF,TGTGCCTGGAGTGGGGCAGGGGGCTACACTGAAGCTTTCTTT
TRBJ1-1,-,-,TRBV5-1,CASSFRSVTEAFF,TGCGCCAGCAGCTTTAGGAGCGTAACTGAAGCTTTCTTT
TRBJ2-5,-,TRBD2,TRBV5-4,CASSHSALAGLTGKTQYF,TGTGCCAGCAGCCATTCGGCGCTAGCGGGATTGACGGGAAAGACCCAGTACTTC
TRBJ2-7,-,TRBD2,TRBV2,CASSEALTSGTGYEQYF,TGTGCCAGCAGTGAAGCGCTTACTAGCGGGACGGGCTACGAGCAGTACTTC